One sample yielded the 17 T cell receptor beta chains listed below, sequenced in a study of T cell responses to AZD1222 COVID-19 vaccine. Method: immunoSEQ multiplex PCR; TCRdb's copy keeps in-frame clones and lacks some. The table shows 120,000 or so clones, with roughly 90% occurring only once. Specimen: peripheral blood, collected 28 days after the second AZD1222 dose. All receptors come from an adult who received the AZD1222 COVID-19 vaccine.

The chain has TRBV27 and TRBJ1-2; no clear D. Trimming shortened V by 4 bases and J by 4 bases, and 16 bases separated the two germline ends. The germline V gene encodes CDR1 MNHEY and CDR2 SMNVEV (reference sequence). The CDR3 covers 15 residues. The CDR3 region is CASSWQDPRIYGYTF. CDR3 coding DNA: TGTGCCAGCAGTTGGCAGGACCCCCGTATCTATGGCTACACCTTC.

This chain links TRBV10-2 with TRBJ1-4, with D unclear. V lost 3 bases and J lost 6, with 14 bases in between. The CDR3 loop spans 15 amino acids. Germline V lookup: CDR1 WSHSY, CDR2 SAAADI. CDR3 in amino acids: CASSDGTPRYEKLFF. The DNA of the CDR3 is TGCGCCAGCAGTGATGGCACCCCCCGGTATGAAAAACTGTTTTTT.

The CDR3 region has the DNA TGTGCTAGTGCCTTCCAAGAGACCCAGTACTTC. Its protein is CASAFQETQYF. The gene calls are TRBV12-5 and TRBJ2-5; D is uncertain. In germline, CDR1 is LGHNT, CDR2 FRNRAP. V was pared by 7 bases and J by 1 base, with 4 bases between. This CDR3 contains 11 residues.

The chain joins TRBV7-2 to TRBJ1-2; D remains unclear. There are 14 residues in the CDR3. V lost 6 bases to trimming and J lost 2 bases, with 13 bases between them. Germline CDR1 SGHTA, CDR2 FQGNSA. CDR3 protein: CASSQGSGNYGYTF. Here the CDR3 DNA reads TGTGCCAGCAGTCAAGGATCGGGGAACTATGGCTACACCTTC.

The chain joins TRBV28 to TRBJ2-7, with D uncertain. Per the germline V gene, CDR1 is MDHEN and CDR2 is SYDVKM. This CDR3 has 11 amino acids. The ends were cut back, 4 bases at V and 12 bases at J, with 13 bases in the middle. CDR3 nucleotides: TGTGCCAGCAGTTCCCAAGTCCGTCGGTACTTC. As protein: CASSSQVRRYF.

The rearrangement links TRBV6-6 to TRBJ1-1, with a possible D match to TRBD1 (5 bases). Germline CDR1 reads MNHNY; CDR2 reads SVGAGI (reference sequence). V was pared by 8 bases and J by 1 base, with 14 bases between. CDR3 length equals 14 residues. Written as DNA, the CDR3 is TGTGCCAGCCATGCCCGGGGGAGGAACACTGAAGCTTTCTTT. This encodes CASHARGRNTEAFF.

The CDR3 region has the DNA TGTGCCAGCATCCTTCTTACAGGGGCTGAACCAGATACGCAGTATTTT. Amino acid sequence: CASILLTGAEPDTQYF. This chain connects TRBV7-2 to TRBJ2-3, with 7 bases fitting TRBD1. The CDR3 runs to 16 residues. Trimming cost V 7 bases and J 4 bases; bases outside gene matches: 14. Per the germline V gene, CDR1 is SGHTA and CDR2 is FQGNSA.

This clone was detected once. The chain couples TRBV10-2 to TRBJ2-5; TRBD1 agrees at 8 bases. Germline CDR1 WSHSY, CDR2 SAAADI. V lost 6 bases and J lost 1; bases outside the gene matches: 4. The CDR3 sequence is 14 residues long. The CDR3 region is CASRQGGPQETQYF. In DNA form, the CDR3 reads TGCGCCAGCAGACAGGGGGGCCCCCAAGAGACCCAGTACTTC.

The V and J genes are TRBV12-3 or TRBV12-4 and TRBJ2-3; a possible D gene is TRBD2 (6 bases). V was clipped by 2 bases and J by 10 bases, with 10 bases between them. The length of the CDR3 is 12 residues. CDR3 in DNA: TGTGCCAGCAGTTTATCACTAGCTGCGCAGTATTTT. Translated: CASSLSLAAQYF.

The J gene is TRBJ1-4, the V gene TRBV18; D gene ambiguous. Germline V gene lookup returns CDR1 KGHSH and CDR2 LQKENI. This CDR3 contains 13 residues. V shed 3 bases and J shed 5 bases, with 7 bases lying between them. CDR3 in DNA: TGTGCCAGCTCACCCGACCAGAATGAAAAACTGTTTTTT. This codes for CASSPDQNEKLFF. The full variable domain, its missing parts supplied by reference TRBV18 and TRBJ1-4, is NAGVMQNPRHLVRRRGQEARLRCSPMKGHSHVYWYRQLPEEGLKFMVYLQKENIIDESGMPKERFSAEFPKEGPSILRIQQVVRGDSAAYFCASSPDQNEKLFFGSGTQLSVL.

J is TRBJ2-7 and V is TRBV10-1; a weak D match, TRBD2 (5 bases). The CDR3 loop spans 15 amino acids. The ends were cut back, 10 bases at V and 0 bases at J, with 19 bases in the middle. Germline values: CDR1 WNHNN, CDR2 SYGVQD (reference sequence). This CDR3 reads CAIPAPRASSYEQYF. CDR3 DNA: TGCGCCATCCCCGCGCCGAGGGCCAGCTCCTACGAGCAGTACTTC.

V is TRBV9 and J is TRBJ2-3; 7 nucleotides line up with TRBD2. There are 14 residues in the CDR3. Germline trimming cut 3 bases from V and 4 bases from J; bases unmatched to any gene: 5. Germline V gives CDR1 SGDLS, CDR2 YYNGEE. The CDR3 loop reads CASSAGSGPDTQYF. The CDR3 nucleotides read TGTGCCAGCAGCGCTGGTAGCGGGCCAGATACGCAGTATTTT.

The CDR3 spells CASSQVVGGAGAFF. The CDR3, as DNA: TGTGCCAGCAGCCAAGTGGTAGGTGGCGCCGGAGCTTTCTTT. The chain uses TRBV14 and TRBJ1-1; D is undetermined. Trimming cost V 1 base and J 10 bases, with 16 bases left between them. Looked up from germline, CDR1 is SGHDN and CDR2 is FVKESK. The CDR3 is 14 residues long.

The chain joins TRBV3-1 (or the pseudogene TRBV3-2) to TRBJ1-2, with TRBD1 as a possible D gene (6 bases). V was pared by 4 bases and J by 1 base, with 10 bases between. The CDR3 contains 14 residues. In germline, CDR1 is LGHDT, CDR2 YNNKEL (reference sequence). The CDR3 region has the DNA TGTGCCAGCAGCCCGCGGACAGATAACTATGGCTACACCTTC. Translation: CASSPRTDNYGYTF.

The gene calls are TRBV5-1 and TRBJ2-5; the match to TRBD2 covers 9 bases. CDR1 is SGHRS, CDR2 YFSETQ, per germline. V lost 1 base, J lost 4 bases, and 5 bases stayed unmatched. This CDR3 is built from 15 residues. CDR3 sequence: CASSLFSGGIETQYF. In DNA form, the CDR3 reads TGCGCCAGCAGCTTGTTCAGCGGGGGGATAGAGACCCAGTACTTC.

The CDR3 region has the DNA TGTGCCAGCAGCTTGGGGCTCAATGGCTACACCTTC. Translated: CASSLGLNGYTF. The rearrangement uses TRBV11-1 and TRBJ1-2; a possible D gene is TRBD1 (5 bases). Germline CDR1 SGHAT, CDR2 FQDESV (reference sequence). V lost 3 bases and J 6 bases, leaving 8 bases between the germline ends. This CDR3 is 12 amino acids long.

The chain couples TRBV24-1 to TRBJ1-5; perhaps TRBD1 as D (5 bases). The CDR3 runs to 14 residues. Trimming removed 5 bases from V and 2 bases from J, with 9 bases in between. CDR1 and CDR2 from the germline V gene are KGHDR and SFDVKD. The CDR3 sequence is CATSGGGGNQPQHF. CDR3 in DNA: TGTGCCACCAGTGGGGGGGGTGGCAATCAGCCCCAGCATTTT.